The 17 T cell receptor beta chains reported below all come from one sample, sequenced in a study of blood T cell repertoires in COVID-19. Measured with immunoSEQ multiplex PCR; TCRdb has only the in-frame clones, and not every one. The sample records around 160,000 clones, roughly 76% being singletons. The sample comprised peripheral blood. Receptor source: a human donor with acute or convalescent COVID-19. The donor label of this sample is uncertain.

This chain connects TRBV25-1 to TRBJ1-2, with TRBD1 as a possible D gene (5 bases). V gave up 4 bases and J gave up 11 bases, with 14 bases separating them. The CDR3 sequence is 12 residues long. Germline V CDR1 and CDR2: MGHDK, SYGVNS. CDR3 region: CASSGTSSWYTF. For the CDR3, the DNA is TGTGCCAGCAGTGGGACATCCTCTTGGTACACCTTC.

The V gene is TRBV6-5, the J gene TRBJ2-7, with a tentative D call TRBD2 (6 bases). Germline CDR1 MNHEY, CDR2 SVGAGI. The CDR3 runs 14 residues. The germline V and J ends were trimmed by 6 bases and 2 bases, with 14 bases remaining between them. For the CDR3, the DNA is TGTGCCAGCAGCCCGGACTACCGCACCTACGAGCAGTACGTC. This encodes CASSPDYRTYEQYV.

The J gene is TRBJ1-2, the V gene TRBV2, with a tentative D call TRBD1 (5 bases). The germline gives CDR1 SNHLY, CDR2 FYNNEI. The ends were cut back, 7 bases at V and 7 bases at J, with 10 bases in the middle. This CDR3 is 11 amino acids long. The CDR3 sequence: CASTSRGGYTF. The DNA for the CDR3 is TGTGCCAGCACTTCTAGGGGTGGCTACACCTTC. Full variable domain (rest looked up from reference TRBV2 and TRBJ1-2): EPEVTQTPSHQVTQMGQEVILRCVPISNHLYFYWYRQILGQKVEFLVSFYNNEISEKSEIFDDQFSVERPDGSNFTLKIRSTKLEDSAMYFCASTSRGGYTFGSGTRLTVV.

The chain employs TRBV6-6 and TRBJ2-7; the D is unclear. CDR1 and CDR2 from the germline V gene are MNHNY and SVGAGI (reference sequence). Deletions cut 0 bases from V and 6 bases from J, with 6 bases between. The CDR3 runs 12 residues. CDR3 bases: TGTGCCAGCAGTTACTCTTTGGCCGAGCAGTACGTC. This encodes CASSYSLAEQYV.

The V and J genes are TRBV11-1 and TRBJ1-3; D remains ambiguous. Trimming pared 5 bases from V and 1 base from J, leaving 9 bases between. The CDR3 has 14 residues. Germline assignment: CDR1 SGHAT and CDR2 FQDESV (reference sequence). CDR3 nucleotide sequence: TGTGCCAGCAGCCCGAAGAGTTCTGGAAACACCATATATTTT. This encodes CASSPKSSGNTIYF.

This clone was recorded only once. The V gene is TRBV9, the J gene TRBJ1-3; D is uncertain. Looked up from germline, CDR1 is SGDLS and CDR2 is YYNGEE. This CDR3 region has 13 residues. V was clipped by 4 bases and J by 2 bases, with 7 bases between them. This chain's CDR3 is CASSSAAGNTIYF. The CDR3 DNA is TGTGCCAGCAGCTCCGCGGCTGGAAACACCATATATTTT.

The V call is TRBV7-9, the J call TRBJ1-3; the D gene is possibly TRBD1 (5 bases). This CDR3 is 19 amino acids long. Germline CDR1 reads SEHNR; CDR2 reads FQNEAQ (reference sequence). V was pared by 5 bases and J by 0 bases, with 23 bases between. CDR3 sequence (DNA): TGTGCCAGCAGCCCACAGGCGACTCTTACGTTGGGCTCTGGAAACACCATATATTTT. Encoded protein: CASSPQATLTLGSGNTIYF. The variable domain in full, completed from reference TRBV7-9 and TRBJ1-3, reads DTGVSQNPRHKITKRGQNVTFRCDPISEHNRLYWYRQTLGQGPEFLTYFQNEAQLEKSRLLSDRFSAERPKGSFSTLEIQRTEQGDSAMYLCASSPQATLTLGSGNTIYFGEGSWLTVV.

The genes are TRBV2 and TRBJ2-5, with a tentative D call TRBD2 (6 bases). The CDR3 length is 14 residues. Germline CDR1 and CDR2: SNHLY and FYNNEI. V was pared by 5 bases and J by 2 bases, with 12 bases between. CDR3 in amino acids: CASSPIAAQETQYF. DNA for the CDR3: TGTGCCAGCAGTCCTATAGCGGCTCAAGAGACCCAGTACTTC. Together with reference TRBV2 and TRBJ2-5, the CDR3 gives the full variable domain: EPEVTQTPSHQVTQMGQEVILRCVPISNHLYFYWYRQILGQKVEFLVSFYNNEISEKSEIFDDQFSVERPDGSNFTLKIRSTKLEDSAMYFCASSPIAAQETQYFGPGTRLLVL.

The rearrangement joins TRBV4-2 to TRBJ1-5; 10 bases agree with TRBD1. V dropped 5 bases and J dropped 8; count of bases not matched to a gene: 12. Germline assignment: CDR1 LGHNA and CDR2 YNFKEQ. This CDR3 has 16 amino acids. This CDR3 reads CASSKRPGTGEEPQHF. The CDR3 DNA follows: TGTGCCAGCAGCAAGCGACCCGGGACAGGGGAGGAGCCCCAGCATTTT.

This clone came up a few times. The chain carries TRBV4-2 and TRBJ1-4, with 11 bases fitting TRBD1. CDR1 is LGHNA and CDR2 is YNFKEQ in the germline V gene. This CDR3 is built from 14 residues. Trimming took 8 bases from V and 3 from J; bases not matched to a gene: 2. The CDR3 bases are TGTGCCAGCGGACAGGGGGCGGCTAATGAAAAACTGTTTTTT. Translation: CASGQGAANEKLFF.

This rearrangement joins TRBV24-1 to TRBJ1-1; 9 nucleotides agree with TRBD1. The V segment lost 3 bases and the J segment 5 bases; nucleotides outside the gene matches: 15. Germline V gives CDR1 KGHDR, CDR2 SFDVKD. The CDR3 loop spans 18 amino acids. CDR3: CATSDRGGQGNIKTEAFF. The DNA of the CDR3 is TGTGCCACCAGTGATCGGGGTGGACAGGGGAACATCAAAACTGAAGCTTTCTTT.

The chain recombines TRBV20-1 with TRBJ2-1; TRBD2 matches at 7 bases. The CDR3 length is 15 residues. From germline, CDR1 is DFQATT and CDR2 SNEGSKA (reference sequence). Germline trimming cut 3 bases from V and 2 bases from J; bases unmatched to any gene: 7. The CDR3 sequence: CSASSASGAYNEQFF. The CDR3, as DNA: TGCAGTGCTAGTTCGGCGAGCGGGGCCTACAATGAGCAGTTCTTC.

The V and J genes are TRBV4-1 and TRBJ1-2; 7 bases match TRBD1. Germline trimming cut 4 bases from V and 2 bases from J; bases unmatched to any gene: 7. Germline V gives CDR1 MGHRA, CDR2 YSYEKL. CDR3 length: 15 amino acids. The CDR3 sequence: CASSRQAGQNYGYTF. CDR3 sequence (DNA): TGCGCCAGCAGCCGCCAGGCGGGACAGAACTATGGCTACACCTTC.

Only a few counts were recorded for this clone. This rearrangement joins TRBV9 to TRBJ1-1; tentatively, D is TRBD1 (5 bases). Germline V CDR1 and CDR2: SGDLS, YYNGEE. The CDR3 is 14 residues long. Trimming pared 5 bases from V and 0 bases from J, leaving 11 bases between. The CDR3, as DNA: TGTGCCAGCAGGTCTGGGGCTATGAACACTGAAGCTTTCTTT. Translating gives CASRSGAMNTEAFF.

The chain couples TRBV2 to TRBJ2-1; perhaps TRBD2 as D (6 bases). Germline V CDR1 and CDR2: SNHLY, FYNNEI. The ends were cut back, 0 bases at V and 7 bases at J, with 10 bases in the middle. The CDR3 totals 14 residues. CDR3 in DNA: TGTGCCAGCAGTGAAGCCGAGGGGAGGAATGAGCAGTTCTTC. Translating gives CASSEAEGRNEQFF.

The V call is TRBV30, the J call TRBJ1-5; the match to TRBD1 covers 10 bases. CDR1 is GTSNPN and CDR2 is SVGIG in the germline V gene (reference sequence). Losses at the gene ends were 0 bases for V and 6 bases for J; bases not matched to a gene: 8. This CDR3 comprises 16 residues. The CDR3 coding sequence is TGTGCCTGGAGTGTACGAGGACAGGGGGTTTTTCAGCCCCAGCATTTT. Amino acids: CAWSVRGQGVFQPQHF.

J is TRBJ2-5 and V is TRBV19; 7 bases are shared with TRBD2. V dropped 4 bases and J dropped 7; count of bases not matched to a gene: 9. CDR1 and CDR2 from the germline V gene are LNHDA and SQIVND (reference sequence). CDR3 length: 14 amino acids. The CDR3 here is CASSTAGLSVTQYF. The CDR3, as DNA: TGTGCCAGTAGTACAGCGGGACTAAGTGTGACCCAGTACTTC.